The present T cell receptor beta chain was sequenced within a study of blood T cell repertoires in COVID-19. Study-level information: The origin of the acute and convalescent COVID-19 samples was the United States, Italy and Spain.

The count of this clone is one. The table came from immunoSEQ multiplex PCR; TCRdb's copy has only in-frame clones and leaves some out. The sample contains under 50,000 clones, approximately 83% of which appear only once. Looked up from germline, CDR1 is SGHDT and CDR2 is YYEEEE. This CDR3 region has 16 residues. The V gene end was trimmed by 3 bases and the J gene end by 5 bases; junction bases not matched to a gene: 11. What was sequenced was peripheral blood. The chain recombines TRBV5-6 with TRBJ1-5, with 7 bases identical to TRBD1. This sequence originates from a man between 40 and 49 years old with active COVID-19. The CDR3 reads CASSWGDRVWHQPQHF. CDR3 DNA: TGTGCCAGCAGCTGGGGCGACAGGGTTTGGCATCAGCCCCAGCATTTT.